This entry features one T cell receptor beta chain sequence. Its target is unknown. The sample is drawn from a study of T cell responses to AZD1222 COVID-19 vaccine. As for the study in general: Pooling of second doses given at about 4 or about 12 weeks was done.

Study observations and caveats: Donors, mostly white British, included more females; clonal diversity was possibly underestimated. All repertoire sampling was performed exclusively after the peak T cell response.

The repertoire was sequenced with immunoSEQ multiplex PCR; TCRdb's copy has only in-frame clones and lacks some. The sample lists 100,000 or so clones; around nine tenths were seen once. The clonotype was recovered from an adult in good health. Sequenced here: peripheral blood, sampled on day 0 of AZD1222 vaccination.

CDR3 amino acids: CASSLEGYEQYF. DNA for the CDR3: TGCGCCAGCAGCTTGGAGGGGTACGAGCAGTACTTC. This rearrangement joins TRBV5-1 to TRBJ2-7; perhaps TRBD1 as D (5 bases). The germline V gene has CDR1 SGHRS and CDR2 YFSETQ. The V end lost 0 bases, the J end lost 4 bases, and 5 bases lay between the germline ends. The CDR3 length is 12 residues.